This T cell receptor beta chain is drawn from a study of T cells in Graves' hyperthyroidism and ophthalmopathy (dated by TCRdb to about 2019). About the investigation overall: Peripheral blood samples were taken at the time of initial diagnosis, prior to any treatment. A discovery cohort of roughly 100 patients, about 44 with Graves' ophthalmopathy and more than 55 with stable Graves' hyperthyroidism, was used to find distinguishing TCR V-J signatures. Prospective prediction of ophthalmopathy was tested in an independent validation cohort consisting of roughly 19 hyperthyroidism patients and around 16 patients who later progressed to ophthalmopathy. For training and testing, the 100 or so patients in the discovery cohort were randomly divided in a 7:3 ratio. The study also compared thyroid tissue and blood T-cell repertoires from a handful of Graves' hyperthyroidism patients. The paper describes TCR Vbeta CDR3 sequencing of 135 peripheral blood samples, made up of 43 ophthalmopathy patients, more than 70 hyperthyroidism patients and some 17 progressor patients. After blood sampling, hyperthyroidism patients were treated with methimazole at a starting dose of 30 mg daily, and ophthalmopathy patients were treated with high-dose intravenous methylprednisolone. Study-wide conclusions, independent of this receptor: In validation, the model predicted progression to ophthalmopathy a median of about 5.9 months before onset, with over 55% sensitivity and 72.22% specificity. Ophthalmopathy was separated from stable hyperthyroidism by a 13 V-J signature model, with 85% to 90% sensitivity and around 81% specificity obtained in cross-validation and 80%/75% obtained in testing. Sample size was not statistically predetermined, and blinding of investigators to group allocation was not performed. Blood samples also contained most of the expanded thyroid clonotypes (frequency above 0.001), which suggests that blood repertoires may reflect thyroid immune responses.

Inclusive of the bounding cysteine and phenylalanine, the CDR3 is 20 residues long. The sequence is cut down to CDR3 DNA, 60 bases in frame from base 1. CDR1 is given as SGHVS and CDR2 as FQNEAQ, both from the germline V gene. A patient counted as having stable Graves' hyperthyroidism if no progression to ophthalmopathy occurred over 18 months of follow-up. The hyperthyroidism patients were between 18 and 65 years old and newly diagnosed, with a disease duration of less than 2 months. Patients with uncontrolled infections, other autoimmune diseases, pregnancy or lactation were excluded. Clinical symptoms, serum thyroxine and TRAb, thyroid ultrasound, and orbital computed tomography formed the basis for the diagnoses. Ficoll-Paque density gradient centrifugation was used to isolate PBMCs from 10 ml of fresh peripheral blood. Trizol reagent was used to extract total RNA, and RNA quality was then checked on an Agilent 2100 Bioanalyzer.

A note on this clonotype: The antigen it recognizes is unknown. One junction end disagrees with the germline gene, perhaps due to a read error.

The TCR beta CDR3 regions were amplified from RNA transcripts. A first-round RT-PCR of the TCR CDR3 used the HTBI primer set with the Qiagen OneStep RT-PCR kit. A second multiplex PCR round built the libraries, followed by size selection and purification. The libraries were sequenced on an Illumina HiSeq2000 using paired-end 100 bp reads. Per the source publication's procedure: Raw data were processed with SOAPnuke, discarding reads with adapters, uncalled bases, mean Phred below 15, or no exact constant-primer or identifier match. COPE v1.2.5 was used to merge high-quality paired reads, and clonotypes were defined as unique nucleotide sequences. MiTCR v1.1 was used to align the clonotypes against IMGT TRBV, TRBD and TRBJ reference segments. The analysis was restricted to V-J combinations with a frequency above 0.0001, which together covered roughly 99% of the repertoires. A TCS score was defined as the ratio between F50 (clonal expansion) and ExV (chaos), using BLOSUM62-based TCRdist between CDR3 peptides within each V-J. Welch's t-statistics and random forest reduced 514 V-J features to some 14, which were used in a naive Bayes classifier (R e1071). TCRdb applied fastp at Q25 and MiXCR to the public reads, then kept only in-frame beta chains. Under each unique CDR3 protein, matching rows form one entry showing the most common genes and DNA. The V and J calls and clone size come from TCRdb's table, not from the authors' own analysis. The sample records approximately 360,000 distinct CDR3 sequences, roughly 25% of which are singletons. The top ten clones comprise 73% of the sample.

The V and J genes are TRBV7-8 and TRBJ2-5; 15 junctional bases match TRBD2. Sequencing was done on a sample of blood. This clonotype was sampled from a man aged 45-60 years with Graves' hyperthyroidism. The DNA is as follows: TGCGCCAGCAGCCGGGAGGGACTAGCGGGAGGAGGGGCCACTTTGGAGACCCAGTACTTC. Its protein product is CASSREGLAGGGATLETQYF.